These 14 T cell receptor beta chains share one sample of origin, sequenced in a study of T cell changes during pregnancy in multiple sclerosis. Only in-frame clones appear in the TCRdb table, and some are missing; sequencing was by immunoSEQ multiplex PCR. The sample yields 100,000 to 110,000 clones, 92% seen once. The sequenced sample was peripheral blood, obtained after pregnancy. The receptors come from a female donor with multiple sclerosis, enrolled in a pregnancy study.

The V call is TRBV6-6, the J call TRBJ2-7; unclear D gene. The V gene lost 2 bases and the J gene lost 0 bases, with 5 bases spanning the gap. The germline V gene has CDR1 MNHNY and CDR2 SVGAGI (reference sequence). There are 13 residues in the CDR3. This CDR3 reads CASSYESSYEQYF. The CDR3 DNA reads as TGTGCCAGCAGTTACGAGAGCTCCTACGAGCAGTACTTC.

V is TRBV18 and J is TRBJ2-1, with D perhaps matching TRBD2 (5 bases). V was cut by 0 bases and J by 10 bases, with 13 bases left in between. The CDR3 contains 14 residues. Germline lookup yields CDR1 KGHSH and CDR2 LQKENI. Here the CDR3 reads CASSPPRVTTEQFF. CDR3 nucleotide sequence: TGTGCCAGCTCACCACCGCGGGTTACGACCGAGCAGTTCTTC.

V is TRBV4-1 and J is TRBJ2-7; 10 positions agree with TRBD1. The CDR3 is made up of 15 amino acids. V gave up 3 bases and J gave up 0 bases; unmatched junction bases: 2. CDR1 is MGHRA and CDR2 is YSYEKL in the germline V gene. This chain's CDR3 is CASSHGQGVSYEQYF. CDR3 coding DNA: TGCGCCAGCAGCCACGGACAGGGGGTCTCCTACGAGCAGTACTTC.

The chain links TRBV29-1 to TRBJ2-1; 13 bases agree with TRBD2. The CDR3 runs to 14 residues. Germline loops: CDR1 SQVTM, CDR2 ANQGSEA. The trim removed 4 bases at V and 7 bases at J, leaving 4 bases unmatched. The CDR3 nucleotides are TGCAGCGTTGGAAGGACTAGCGGGAGAAATGAGCAGTTCTTC. This encodes CSVGRTSGRNEQFF.

The gene calls are TRBV9 and TRBJ1-6; TRBD1 agrees at 7 bases. V lost 4 bases to trimming and J lost 8 bases; unmatched junction nucleotides: 6. Germline V gene data show CDR1 as SGDLS and CDR2 as YYNGEE. The CDR3 consists of 14 residues. CDR3: CASSPRDSYSPLHF. The DNA for the CDR3 is TGTGCCAGCAGCCCCCGGGACAGCTATTCACCCCTCCACTTT.

The chain carries TRBV6-1 and TRBJ2-1, with 12 bases identical to TRBD2. The CDR3 length is 15 residues. Germline trimming cut 5 bases from V and 3 bases from J; bases unmatched to any gene: 2. CDR1 MNHNS and CDR2 SASEGT come from the germline V gene. The CDR3 protein is CASSPLAGGYNEQFF. CDR3 in DNA: TGTGCCAGCAGTCCACTAGCGGGGGGCTACAATGAGCAGTTCTTC.

On this clone: The junction shows a germline mismatch at one end, possibly a read error. J is TRBJ2-1 and V is TRBV11-3; possible D gene TRBD2, 7 bases. Germline CDR1 SGHNT, CDR2 YENEEA. The CDR3 is made up of 14 amino acids. In DNA form, the CDR3 reads TGTGCCAGCAGCTCGGGGGGCTCCAACAATGAGCAGTTCTTC. It translates to CASSSGGSNNEQFF. The full variable domain, with the rest looked up from reference TRBV11-3 and TRBJ2-1, is EAGVVQSPRYKIIEKKQPVAFWCNPISGHNTLYWYLQNLGQGPELLIRYENEEAVDDSQLPKDRFSAERLKGVDSTLKIQPAELGDSAVYLCASSSGGSNNEQFFGPGTRLTVL.

This clone was recorded a few times. V is TRBV6-5 and J is TRBJ1-2; D call uncertain. The CDR3 totals 15 residues. CDR1 is MNHEY and CDR2 is SVGAGI in the germline V gene. V lost 5 bases to trimming and J lost 3 bases, with 16 bases between them. This chain's CDR3 is CASSNPSPGYYGYTF. The DNA of the CDR3 is TGTGCCAGCAGTAACCCGTCCCCCGGGTACTATGGCTACACCTTC.

This rearrangement joins TRBV30 to TRBJ1-5; a possible D gene is TRBD1 (5 bases). The CDR3 sequence is 12 residues long. Germline CDR1 reads GTSNPN; CDR2 reads SVGIG (reference sequence). Trimming cost V 7 bases and J 3 bases, with 10 bases left between them. CDR3 residues: CAYTDNNQPQHF. For the CDR3, the DNA is TGTGCCTATACGGACAACAATCAGCCCCAGCATTTT.

J is TRBJ2-7 and V is TRBV28; 9 nucleotides agree with TRBD1. The CDR3 consists of 14 residues. Per the germline V gene, CDR1 is MDHEN and CDR2 is SYDVKM. The V gene end was trimmed by 6 bases and the J gene end by 4 bases; junction bases not matched to a gene: 7. The CDR3 here is CASSSDRGEYEQYF. CDR3 in DNA: TGTGCCAGCAGCTCAGACAGGGGGGAGTACGAGCAGTACTTC.

The chain has TRBV27 and TRBJ1-1; tentatively, D is TRBD1 (5 bases). This CDR3 has 13 amino acids. Germline assignment: CDR1 MNHEY and CDR2 SMNVEV (reference sequence). V was pared by 2 bases and J by 3 bases, with 7 bases between. CDR3 in amino acids: CASSLDSDTEAFF. The CDR3 region has the DNA TGTGCCAGCAGTTTAGACAGCGACACTGAAGCTTTCTTT.

The chain employs TRBV11-2 and TRBJ2-3; 7 nucleotides match TRBD2. This CDR3 has 18 amino acids. The germline CDR1 and CDR2 sequences are SGHAT and FQNNGV. V trimming: 1 base; J trimming: 2 bases; junction bases outside the gene matches: 12. For the CDR3, the DNA is TGTGCCAGCAGCTTAGGCTGGGTGACTAGCAGAAACACAGATACGCAGTATTTT. Its translation: CASSLGWVTSRNTDTQYF.

This clone was seen only once. J is TRBJ2-1 and V is TRBV19, with 14 bases fitting TRBD2. The CDR3 length is 12 residues. Germline loops: CDR1 LNHDA, CDR2 SQIVND (reference sequence). V gave up 6 bases and J gave up 16 bases; unmatched junction bases: 5. The CDR3 spells CASRRLAGGYFF. The CDR3 nucleotides read TGTGCCAGTAGAAGACTAGCGGGGGGGTATTTCTTC.

This sequence joins TRBV19 and TRBJ1-4; D is possibly TRBD1 (5 bases). The CDR3 sequence is 15 residues long. Looked up from germline, CDR1 is LNHDA and CDR2 is SQIVND (reference sequence). V shed 3 bases and J shed 0 bases, with 8 bases lying between them. CDR3 amino acids: CASSMQGATNEKLFF. The DNA for the CDR3 is TGTGCCAGTAGTATGCAGGGCGCAACTAATGAAAAACTGTTTTTT.